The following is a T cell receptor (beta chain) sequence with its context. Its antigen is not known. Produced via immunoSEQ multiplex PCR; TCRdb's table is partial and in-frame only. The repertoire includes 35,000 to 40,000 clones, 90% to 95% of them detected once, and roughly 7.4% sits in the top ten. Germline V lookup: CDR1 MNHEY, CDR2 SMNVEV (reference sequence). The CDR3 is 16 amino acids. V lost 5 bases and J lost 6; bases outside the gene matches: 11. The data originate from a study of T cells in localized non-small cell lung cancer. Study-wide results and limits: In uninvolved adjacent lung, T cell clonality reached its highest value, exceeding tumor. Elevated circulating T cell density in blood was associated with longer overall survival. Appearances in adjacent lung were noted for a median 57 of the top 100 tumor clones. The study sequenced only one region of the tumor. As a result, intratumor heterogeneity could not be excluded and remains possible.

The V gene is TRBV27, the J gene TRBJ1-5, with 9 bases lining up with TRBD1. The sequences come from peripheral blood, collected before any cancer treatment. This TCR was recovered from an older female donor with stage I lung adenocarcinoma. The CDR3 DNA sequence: TGTGCCAGCAGTCCCGAGGACAGGGGAGTAGGTCAGCCCCAGCATTTT. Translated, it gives CASSPEDRGVGQPQHF.